The clone carrying this T cell receptor (beta chain) was counted only a few times. The antigen remains unidentified. This sample was included in a study of blood T cells in healthy people across ages. General study points: Fewer expanded clones and more diversity marked long-lived versus aged donors.

V shed 1 base, J shed 7 bases, and the junction held 9 bases outside the gene matches. This CDR3 comprises 15 residues. The germline gives CDR1 MNHEY, CDR2 SVGEGT. Combining a sample-barcoded 5' primer with a J-beta primer mix, a second PCR ran for about 7 to 12 cycles. Sequencing recovered at least 2.5 million CDR3-containing paired-end reads from each sample. One entry per CDR3 protein results from TCRdb running MiXCR on the 5' RACE reads. The sample records over 1.5 million distinct CDR3 sequences, about 50% being singletons. This receptor was taken from a middle-aged woman in good health. Material for sequencing was blood. The V call is TRBV6-2 or TRBV6-3, the J call TRBJ2-5, with 7 bases matching TRBD2. Here the CDR3 DNA reads TGTGCCAGCAGTTACTACGGACTAGGTGAAGGGACCCAGTACTTC. It specifies CASSYYGLGEGTQYF.